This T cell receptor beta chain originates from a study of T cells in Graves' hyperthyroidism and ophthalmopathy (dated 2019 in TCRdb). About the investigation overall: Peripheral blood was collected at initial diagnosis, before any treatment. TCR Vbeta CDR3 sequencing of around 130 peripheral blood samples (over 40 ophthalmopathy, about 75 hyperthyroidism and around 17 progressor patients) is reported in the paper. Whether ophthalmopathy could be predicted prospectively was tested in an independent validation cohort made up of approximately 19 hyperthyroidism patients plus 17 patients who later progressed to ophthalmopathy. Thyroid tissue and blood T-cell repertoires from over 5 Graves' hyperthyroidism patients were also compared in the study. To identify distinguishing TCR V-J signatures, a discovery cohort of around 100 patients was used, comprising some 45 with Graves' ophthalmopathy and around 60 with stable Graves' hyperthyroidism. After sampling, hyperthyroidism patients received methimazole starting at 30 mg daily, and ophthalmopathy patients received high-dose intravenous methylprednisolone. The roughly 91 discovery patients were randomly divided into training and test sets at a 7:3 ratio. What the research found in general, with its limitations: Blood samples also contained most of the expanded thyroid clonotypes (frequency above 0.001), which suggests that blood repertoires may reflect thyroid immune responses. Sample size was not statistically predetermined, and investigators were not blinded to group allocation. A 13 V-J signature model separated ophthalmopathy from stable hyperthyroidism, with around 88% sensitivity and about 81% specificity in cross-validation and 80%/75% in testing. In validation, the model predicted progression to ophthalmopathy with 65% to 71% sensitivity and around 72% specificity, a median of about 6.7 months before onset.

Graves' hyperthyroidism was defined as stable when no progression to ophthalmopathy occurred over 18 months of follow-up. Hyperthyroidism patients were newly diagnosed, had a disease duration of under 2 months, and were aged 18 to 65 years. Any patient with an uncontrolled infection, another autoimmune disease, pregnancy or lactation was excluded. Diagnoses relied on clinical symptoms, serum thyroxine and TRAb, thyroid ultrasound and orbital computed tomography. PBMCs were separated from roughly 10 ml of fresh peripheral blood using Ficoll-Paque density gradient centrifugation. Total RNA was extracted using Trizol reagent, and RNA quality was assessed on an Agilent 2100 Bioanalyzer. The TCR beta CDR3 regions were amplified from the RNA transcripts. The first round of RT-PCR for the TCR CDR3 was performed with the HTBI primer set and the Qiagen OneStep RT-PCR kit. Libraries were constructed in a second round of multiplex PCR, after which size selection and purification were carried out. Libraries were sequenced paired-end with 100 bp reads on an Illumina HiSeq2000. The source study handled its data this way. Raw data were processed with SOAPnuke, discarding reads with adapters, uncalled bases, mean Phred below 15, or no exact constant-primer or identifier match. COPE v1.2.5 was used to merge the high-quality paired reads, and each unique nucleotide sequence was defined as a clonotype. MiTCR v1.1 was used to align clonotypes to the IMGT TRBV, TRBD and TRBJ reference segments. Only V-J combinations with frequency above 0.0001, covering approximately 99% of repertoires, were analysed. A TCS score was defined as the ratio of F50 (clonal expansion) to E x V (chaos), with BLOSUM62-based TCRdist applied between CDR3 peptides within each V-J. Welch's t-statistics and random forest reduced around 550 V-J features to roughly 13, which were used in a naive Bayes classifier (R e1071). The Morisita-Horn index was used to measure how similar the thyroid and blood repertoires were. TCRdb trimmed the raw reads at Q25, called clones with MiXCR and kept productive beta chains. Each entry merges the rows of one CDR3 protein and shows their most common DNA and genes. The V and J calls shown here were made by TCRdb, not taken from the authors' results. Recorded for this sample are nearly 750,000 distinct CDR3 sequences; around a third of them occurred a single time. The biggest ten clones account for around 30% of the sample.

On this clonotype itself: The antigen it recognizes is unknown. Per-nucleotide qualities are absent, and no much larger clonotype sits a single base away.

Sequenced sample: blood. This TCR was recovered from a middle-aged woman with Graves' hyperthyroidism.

The CDR3 protein: CASSVWGPQLVNQPQHF. The bases read TGTGCCAGCAGTGTGTGGGGGCCTCAACTCGTAAATCAGCCCCAGCATTTT. The chain employs TRBV6-1 and TRBJ1-5; D gene: possibly TRBD1, on 6 matching bases. The cysteine opens and the phenylalanine closes a CDR3 of 17 amino acids. Of the read, only the CDR3 DNA is kept; its 51 bases are in frame from base 1. Reading the germline V gene gives CDR1 MNHNS and CDR2 SASEGT. V lost 4 bases and J lost 4 bases; the stretch between them is 20 bases long.